This TCR beta chain was identified during a study of blood T cell repertoires in COVID-19. Study as a whole: T cells, B-cell-depleted T cells, or PBMCs supplied cDNA or gDNA.

Germline V CDR1 and CDR2: LGHNA, YSLEER. CDR3 length: 16 residues. Deletions cut 0 bases from V and 2 bases from J, with 12 bases between. Per the study methods: Amplifying reference gene primers gave estimates of nucleated cell counts. Libraries were prepared by immunoSEQ multiplex PCR; TCRdb keeps only in-frame clonotypes and omits some of them. That table supplies the V and J calls and clone size; D and trimming were determined from the DNA. The profile shows about 24,000 clones, 86% of them singletons. This chain connects TRBV4-3 to TRBJ2-3, with TRBD1 as a possible D gene (5 bases). This receptor was taken from a man aged 45-60 years with active COVID-19. Sequences were obtained from peripheral blood. The chain's CDR3 is CASSQDSPGNTDTQYF. CDR3 sequence (DNA): TGCGCCAGCAGCCAAGATAGTCCAGGGAACACAGATACGCAGTATTTT.